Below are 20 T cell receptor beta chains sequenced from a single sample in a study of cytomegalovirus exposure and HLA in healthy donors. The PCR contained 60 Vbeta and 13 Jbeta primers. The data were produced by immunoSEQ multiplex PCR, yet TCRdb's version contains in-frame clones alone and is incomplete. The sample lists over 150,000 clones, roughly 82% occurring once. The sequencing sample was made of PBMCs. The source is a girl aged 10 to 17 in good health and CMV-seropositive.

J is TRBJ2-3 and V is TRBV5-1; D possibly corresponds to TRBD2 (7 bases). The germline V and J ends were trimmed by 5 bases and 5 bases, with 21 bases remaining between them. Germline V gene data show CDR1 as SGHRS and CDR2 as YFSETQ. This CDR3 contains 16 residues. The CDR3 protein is CASSTEGGGHEDTQYF. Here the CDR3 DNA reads TGCGCCAGCAGTACCGAGGGGGGGGGCCATGAAGATACGCAGTATTTT.

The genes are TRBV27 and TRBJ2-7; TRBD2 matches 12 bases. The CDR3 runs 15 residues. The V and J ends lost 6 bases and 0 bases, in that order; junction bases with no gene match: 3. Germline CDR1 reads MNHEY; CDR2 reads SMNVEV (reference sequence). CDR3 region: CASSLAGGSSYEQYF. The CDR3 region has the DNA TGTGCCAGCAGCCTAGCGGGGGGGAGCTCCTACGAGCAGTACTTC.

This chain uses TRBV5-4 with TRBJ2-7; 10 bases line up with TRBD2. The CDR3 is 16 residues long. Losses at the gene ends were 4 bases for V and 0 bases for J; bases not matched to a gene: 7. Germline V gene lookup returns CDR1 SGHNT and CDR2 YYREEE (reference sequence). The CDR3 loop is CASSPGRTSGSYEQYF. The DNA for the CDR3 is TGTGCCAGCAGCCCCGGACGGACTAGCGGCTCCTACGAGCAGTACTTC.

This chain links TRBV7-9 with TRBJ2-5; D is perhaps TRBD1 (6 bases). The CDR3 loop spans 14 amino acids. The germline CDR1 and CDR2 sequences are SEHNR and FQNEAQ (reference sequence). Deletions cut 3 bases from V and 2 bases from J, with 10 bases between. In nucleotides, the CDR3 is TGTGCCAGCAGCTTTCCGGGACATCAAGAGACCCAGTACTTC. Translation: CASSFPGHQETQYF.

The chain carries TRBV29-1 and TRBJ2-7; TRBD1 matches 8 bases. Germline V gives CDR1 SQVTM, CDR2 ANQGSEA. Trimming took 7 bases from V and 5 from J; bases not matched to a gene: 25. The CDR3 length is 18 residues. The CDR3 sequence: CSATLRDPGQEAWDEQYF. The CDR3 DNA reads TGCAGCGCCACCCTCCGGGATCCGGGACAGGAGGCCTGGGACGAGCAGTACTTC.

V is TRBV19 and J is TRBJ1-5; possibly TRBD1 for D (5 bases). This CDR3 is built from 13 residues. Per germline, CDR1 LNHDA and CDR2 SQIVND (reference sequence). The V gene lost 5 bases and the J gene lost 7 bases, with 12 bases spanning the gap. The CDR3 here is CASSPGRGQPQHF. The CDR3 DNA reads TGTGCCAGTAGTCCCGGGCGGGGCCAGCCCCAGCATTTT.

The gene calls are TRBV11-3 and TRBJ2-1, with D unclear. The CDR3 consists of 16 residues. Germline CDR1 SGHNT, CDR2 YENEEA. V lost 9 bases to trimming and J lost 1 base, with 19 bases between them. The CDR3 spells CASSPFTVQSYNEQFF. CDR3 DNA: TGTGCCAGTAGCCCTTTTACAGTGCAATCCTACAATGAGCAGTTCTTC.

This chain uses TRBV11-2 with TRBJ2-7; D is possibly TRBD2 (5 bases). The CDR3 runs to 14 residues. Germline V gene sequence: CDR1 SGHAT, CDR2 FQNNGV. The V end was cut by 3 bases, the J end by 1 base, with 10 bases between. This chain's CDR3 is CASSLPGVSYEQYF. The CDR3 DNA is TGTGCCAGCAGCTTGCCCGGGGTATCCTACGAGCAGTACTTC. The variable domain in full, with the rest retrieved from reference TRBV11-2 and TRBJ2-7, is EAGVAQSPRYKIIEKRQSVAFWCNPISGHATLYWYQQILGQGPKLLIQFQNNGVVDDSQLPKDRFSAERLKGVDSTLKIQPAKLEDSAVYLCASSLPGVSYEQYFGPGTRLTVT.

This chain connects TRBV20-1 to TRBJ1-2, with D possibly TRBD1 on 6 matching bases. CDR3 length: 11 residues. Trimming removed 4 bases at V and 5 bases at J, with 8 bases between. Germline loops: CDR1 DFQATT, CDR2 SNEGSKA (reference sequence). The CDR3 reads CSANRVYGYTF. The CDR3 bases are TGCAGTGCTAACAGGGTATATGGCTACACCTTC.

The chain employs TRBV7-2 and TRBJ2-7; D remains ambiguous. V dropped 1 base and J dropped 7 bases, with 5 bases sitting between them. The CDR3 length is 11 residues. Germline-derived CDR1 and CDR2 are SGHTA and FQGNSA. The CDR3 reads CASSLVEEQYF. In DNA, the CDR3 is TGTGCCAGCAGCTTAGTGGAGGAGCAGTACTTC.

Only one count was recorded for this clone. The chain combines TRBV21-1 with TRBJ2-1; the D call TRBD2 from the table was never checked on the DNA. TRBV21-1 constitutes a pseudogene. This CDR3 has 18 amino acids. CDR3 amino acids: CASSPSLVARFTYNEQFF. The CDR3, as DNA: TGTGCCAGCAGCCCTTCCTTGGTAGCCCGCTTTACTTACAATGAGCAGTTCTTC.

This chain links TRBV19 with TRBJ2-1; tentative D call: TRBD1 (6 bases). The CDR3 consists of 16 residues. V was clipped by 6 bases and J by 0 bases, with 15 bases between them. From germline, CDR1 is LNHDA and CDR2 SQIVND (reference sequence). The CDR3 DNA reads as TGTGCCAGTAGCCCCGCAGGGGCCAGCTCCTACAATGAGCAGTTCTTC. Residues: CASSPAGASSYNEQFF.

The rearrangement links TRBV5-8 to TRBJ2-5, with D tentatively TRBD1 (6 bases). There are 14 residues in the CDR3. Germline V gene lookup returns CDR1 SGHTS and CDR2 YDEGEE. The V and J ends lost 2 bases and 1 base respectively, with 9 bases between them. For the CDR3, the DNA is TGTGCCAGCAGCTTCTCAGGGGTCCAAGAGACCCAGTACTTC. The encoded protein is CASSFSGVQETQYF. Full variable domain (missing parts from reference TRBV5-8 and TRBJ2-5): EAGVTQSPTHLIKTRGQQATLRCSPISGHTSVYWYQQALGLGLQFLLWYDEGEERNRGNFPPRFSGRQFPNYSSELNVNALELEDSALYLCASSFSGVQETQYFGPGTRLLVL.

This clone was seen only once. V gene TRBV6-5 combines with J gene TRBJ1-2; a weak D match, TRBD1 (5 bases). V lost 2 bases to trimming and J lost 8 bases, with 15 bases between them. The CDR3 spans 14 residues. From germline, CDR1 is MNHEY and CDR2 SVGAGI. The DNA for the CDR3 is TGTGCCAGCAGTTACGGGGGGGACCGTAGCGGCTACACCTTC. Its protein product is CASSYGGDRSGYTF.

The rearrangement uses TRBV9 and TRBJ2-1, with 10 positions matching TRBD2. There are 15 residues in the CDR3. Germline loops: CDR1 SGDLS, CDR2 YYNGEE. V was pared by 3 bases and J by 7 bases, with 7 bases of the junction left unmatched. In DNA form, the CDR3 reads TGTGCCAGCAGCGAGCGGGAGGGCCTTCTGAATGAGCAGTTCTTC. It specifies CASSEREGLLNEQFF.

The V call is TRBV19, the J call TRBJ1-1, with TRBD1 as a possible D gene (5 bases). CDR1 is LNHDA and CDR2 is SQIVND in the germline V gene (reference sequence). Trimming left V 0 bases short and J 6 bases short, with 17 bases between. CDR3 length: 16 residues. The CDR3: CASSIDLGGVVAEAFF. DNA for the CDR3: TGTGCCAGTAGTATAGATCTCGGGGGGGTGGTGGCTGAAGCTTTCTTT.

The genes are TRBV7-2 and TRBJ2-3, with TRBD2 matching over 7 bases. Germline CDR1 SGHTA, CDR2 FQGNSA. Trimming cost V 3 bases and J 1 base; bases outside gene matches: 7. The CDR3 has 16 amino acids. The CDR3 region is CASSFVPGGGTDTQYF. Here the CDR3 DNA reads TGTGCCAGCAGCTTCGTCCCTGGGGGGGGCACAGATACGCAGTATTTT.

DNA of the CDR3: TGTGCCAGCAGCGTAGGGACTGGGAACACTGAAGCTTTCTTT. Its translation: CASSVGTGNTEAFF. The rearrangement uses TRBV7-3 and TRBJ1-1; a weak D match, TRBD1 (5 bases). Germline V CDR1 and CDR2: SGHTA, FQGTGA. CDR3 size: 14 residues. With 5 bases removed from V and 1 base from J, the gap between germline ends came to 11 bases.

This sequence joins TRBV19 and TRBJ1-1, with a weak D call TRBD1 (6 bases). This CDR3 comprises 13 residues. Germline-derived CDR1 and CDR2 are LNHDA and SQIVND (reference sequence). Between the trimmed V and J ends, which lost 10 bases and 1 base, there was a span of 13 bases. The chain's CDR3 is CATLKQGNTEAFF. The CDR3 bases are TGTGCCACCCTCAAACAGGGGAACACTGAAGCTTTCTTT.

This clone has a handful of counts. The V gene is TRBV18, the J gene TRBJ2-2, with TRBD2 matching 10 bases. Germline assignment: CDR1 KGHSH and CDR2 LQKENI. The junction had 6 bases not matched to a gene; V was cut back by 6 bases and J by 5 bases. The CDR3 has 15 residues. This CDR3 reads CASSRTSGITGELFF. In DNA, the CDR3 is TGTGCCAGCTCTCGGACTAGCGGAATTACCGGGGAGCTGTTTTTT.